This T cell receptor (beta chain) derives from a study of human T cells and chemical hapten exposure (dated by TCRdb to the early 2020s). The study in broad terms: For sensitization, 2% DPC in acetone was applied to an approximately 2 cm by approximately 2 cm area of upper inner arm skin. Throughout the study period of about 23 weeks, patients also received therapeutic DPC doses to the scalp every week. Blood samples were taken from patients before sensitization (week 0) and at 2, 6 and about 24 weeks after DPC sensitization. The mostly female patient cohort included alopecia areata with under or over 50% scalp involvement, alopecia totalis and alopecia universalis. Twenty-nine alopecia patients provided blood for TCR sequencing at one to four time points (pre-sensitization, 2, 6 and 24 weeks). Libraries were combined into a pool for sequencing, and differences in TCR yield between samples came mainly from small differences in library volumes within the pool. Patch testing was done on the upper back using Finn chambers containing 0.01% DPC, and results were scored after 6 days according to International Contact Dermatitis Research Group standards. The study tracked peripheral blood TCR repertoire changes in vivo during primary and secondary sensitization to the hapten diphenylcyclopropenone (DPC) in alopecia patients.

CDR1 MDHEN and CDR2 SYDVKM were looked up in the germline V gene. Deletion took 7 bases off V and 8 bases off J, with a span of 23 bases between the germline ends. The CDR3 measures 16 amino acids from cysteine to phenylalanine. CDR3 DNA is the only sequence kept; it has 48 bases, read in frame from the first base. Study-level results and caveats: All patients had alopecia, a presumed autoimmune disease, so their immune response might differ from that of healthy individuals. Compared with pre-sensitization or healthy control sets, expanded TCRs formed significantly more large CDR3 similarity clusters, which is consistent with antigen-driven responses. Patch test score correlated positively with the number of PT1 expanded TCRs, reaching significance at thresholds 8, 16 and 32 but not at 4. DPC sensitization did not change how many TCRs were above 1 in 1000 frequency, and no evidence was found of alterations in global repertoire structure. Repeated subsampling changed both the strength of the expansion versus patch-test correlation and the threshold at which the correlation became significant.

The method behind the library was RACE. Sequencing relied on a NextSeq 500. Library preparation attached unique molecular identifiers to individual cDNA molecules for quantitative, reproducible TCR counting. For every blood RNA sample, sequencing covered both the TCR alpha and TCR beta chains. For the original study's pipeline: Samples had a median of roughly 87,000 TCRs, with a range from about 20,000 to 690,600. V, J and CDR3 annotation of the TCR reads was performed with the Decombinator software suite. For the PS versus PT1 abundance plots, all samples were subsampled to the same number of TCRs (28,000). TCRs were defined as expanded if absent before sensitization and observed at least eight times at the 2-week time point. The public reads were reprocessed in TCRdb via fastp at Q25 and MiXCR, keeping in-frame beta chains. Identical CDR3 proteins give one entry, which carries the most common genes and DNA. None of the V and J calls come from the authors' own analysis; TCRdb made them. A total of about 54,000 distinct CDR3 sequences appear in this sample, over 9.5% of them only once. Jointly, the top ten make up over 1.5% of the sample.

The sample's time point label is to be understood as: patch test 2, 6 weeks after DPC sensitization. The sample's treatment or condition, from its label and the paper: therapeutic diphenylcyclopropenone sensitization with weekly scalp DPC. At each patch-test visit, blood was drawn before the patch test was applied. Patients were eligible if aged 18 to 70, diagnosed with alopecia and judged suitable for DPC therapy, and pregnant patients were excluded. Total RNA was extracted from unfractionated whole blood that had been collected in Tempus Blood RNA tubes. This clonotype was recorded many times. Its antigen is still unknown. Base-call qualities are not available, and no considerably larger clone is one nucleotide away.

The clonotype originates from a woman aged 50 to 60 with alopecia areata. Some clones in this sample may be carry-over from other donors' samples. The chain is made from TRBV28 and TRBJ1-4; TRBD1 could be the D gene, as 5 bases match. The source material was whole blood, sampled in connection with sensitization to the hapten diphenylcyclopropenone (DPC). In nucleotides, the sequence is TGTGCCAGCACCCCGGTTTTTAGGCGGGGGTACGAAAAACTGTTTTTT. Its protein product is CASTPVFRRGYEKLFF.